These T cell receptor beta chains were read from a single sample in a study of blood T cell repertoires in COVID-19. Clones were sequenced by immunoSEQ multiplex PCR, and TCRdb holds only the in-frame ones, with some missing. The sample shows over 150,000 clones, 65% to 90% of them seen only once. The sample was peripheral blood. The receptors were gathered from a human donor in a cohort sampled during active COVID-19. Both conserved end residues are trimmed from each CDR3. The order of the fields is J gene, V gene, CDR3 protein.

>TRBJ2-1|TRBV7-2
ASSLDGGTYNEQF
>TRBJ2-3|TRBV5-1
ASSLDAGATDTQY
>TRBJ2-2|TRBV21-1
ATSSMVPRDTGELF
>TRBJ2-1|TRBV28
ASSLFAGGSGRAKDEQF
>TRBJ2-7|TRBV27
ASKAGGGGSYEQY
>TRBJ1-3|TRBV10-3
AISDSHSGNTIY
>TRBJ2-7|TRBV5-1
ASSSGTVDSYEQY
>TRBJ2-7|TRBV19
ASSPRRGYEQY
>TRBJ2-1|TRBV10-1
ASSGSSGAYNEQF
>TRBJ1-1|TRBV5-4
ASSSADRVPGTEAF
>TRBJ2-7|TRBV5-4
ASSRTQGLSYEQY
>TRBJ2-5|TRBV2
ATIAVQETQY
>TRBJ2-7|TRBV27
ASSPLAGAGEQY
>TRBJ2-3|TRBV2
VRTSGRYSTDTQY
>TRBJ2-1|TRBV5-1
ASSLDPRVDDEQF
>TRBJ2-2|TRBV7-2
ASSLGDRRAGELF
>TRBJ1-6|TRBV28
ASSRRTGFSPLH
>TRBJ1-1|TRBV4-2
ASSQHRTGSPPAEAF
>TRBJ2-1|TRBV9
ASSGRTGTRKYNEQF
>TRBJ2-7|TRBV7-2
ASKSQAGDYEQY
>TRBJ2-3|TRBV2
ASNPLAGRADTQY
>TRBJ1-1|TRBV28
ASLGDRENTEAF
>TRBJ1-3|TRBV6-5
ASRRGSGNTIY
>TRBJ2-1|TRBV3-1/TRBV3-2
ASSLQGVGNEQF
>TRBJ2-2|TRBV3-1/TRBV3-2
ASSQGLAGVVNTGELF
>TRBJ2-1|TRBV7-9
ASKPRGGLYNEQF
>TRBJ1-4|TRBV5-1
ASSTLAQEVNEKLF
>TRBJ2-1|TRBV7-2
ASSSQRPSGPNEQF
>TRBJ2-7|TRBV28
ASLSAGREQY
>TRBJ2-2|TRBV7-9
ASSLIAGGPGELF
>TRBJ1-1|TRBV7-9
AMEAGGTEAF
>TRBJ1-5|TRBV27
ASSPPSGRHQPQH